This TCR beta chain was sequenced in a study of chronic HIV infection and antiretroviral therapy. MiXCR, run by TCRdb on the 5' RACE reads, gives a single entry per CDR3 protein. Of 40,000 to 50,000 distinct CDR3 sequences in the sample, about 19% are singletons; the top ten hold approximately 3%. Trimming pared 4 bases from V and 3 bases from J, leaving 14 bases between. CDR3 length: 15 residues. CDR1 and CDR2 from the germline V gene are SGHKS and YYEKEE (reference sequence). Material for sequencing was peripheral blood. The clonotype comes from an adult who had HIV and had not received antiretroviral therapy, or was an uninfected healthy control (not recorded which). This chain joins TRBV5-5 and TRBJ2-1; D might be TRBD2 (5 bases). CDR3 region: CASSPSPSNYNEQFF. CDR3 nucleotide sequence: TGTGCCAGCAGCCCTAGCCCGTCTAACTACAATGAGCAGTTCTTC.